The T cell receptor (beta chain) described here comes from a study of blood T cell repertoires in COVID-19. Study-level information: Samples of COVID-19 (acute and convalescent) were obtained from the United States, Italy and Spain.

The CDR3 is made up of 19 amino acids. Trimming pared 2 bases from V and 1 base from J, leaving 22 bases between. Germline V gene lookup returns CDR1 SGHKS and CDR2 YYEKEE (reference sequence). In the original workflow: Estimates of nucleated cell counts were drawn from the amplification of reference gene primers. Data came from immunoSEQ multiplex PCR; TCRdb stores just in-frame clones and leaves some out. V and J calls plus clone size are reproduced from that table; the DNA served to infer D and trimming. The sample contains 120,000 or so clones, around 87% of which appear only once. This clone was observed a single time.

This chain uses TRBV5-5 with TRBJ1-3; the D gene is possibly TRBD1 (6 bases). The receptor was isolated from a woman aged 55-70 years with acute or convalescent COVID-19. Sequenced: peripheral blood. The CDR3 nucleotides are TGTGCCAGCAGCTTCGAGGTTTACGGGGGGCTCGGGTCTGGAAACACCATATATTTT. It encodes CASSFEVYGGLGSGNTIYF.